These T cell receptor beta chains were read from a single sample in a study of T cell repertoires in cytomegalovirus infection. TCRdb passed the reads through MiXCR, listing each CDR3 protein once. The repertoire has around 350,000 distinct CDR3 sequences, over 15% of them found once; the top ten carry approximately 10%. Material: PBMCs. The origin of the receptors is a human donor in good health (CMV status not recorded). Some clones in this sample may be carry-over from other donors' samples. CDR3s include the opening cysteine and the closing phenylalanine or tryptophan. Fields, in order: D gene, V gene, clone size, J gene, CDR3 protein, CDR3 DNA. A D gene is named only where the DNA matches it firmly. Expanded clones get a size class; other rows say once, few or many, or leave the size out.

D: NA; V: TRBV6-5; size: NA; J: TRBJ1-2; CDR3: CASSYSFPSTYGYTF; DNA: TGTGCCAGCAGTTACTCGTTTCCCTCGACCTATGGCTACACCTTC
D: NA; V: TRBV10-2; size: NA; J: TRBJ2-3; CDR3: CASHGVMDTQYF; DNA: TGCGCCAGCCACGGGGTCATGGATACGCAGTATTTT
D: NA; V: TRBV14; size: many; J: TRBJ2-1; CDR3: CASSQEKNFYYNEQFF; DNA: TGTGCCAGCAGCCAAGAGAAGAACTTTTACTACAATGAGCAGTTCTTC
D: TRBD2; V: TRBV7-6; size: many; J: TRBJ2-4; CDR3: CASSSRVGLAGGSGDIQYF; DNA: TGTGCCAGCAGCTCCCGGGTGGGACTAGCGGGGGGCTCGGGTGACATTCAGTACTTC
D: NA; V: TRBV12-3/TRBV12-4; size: few; J: TRBJ2-3; CDR3: CASSSDAPSTDTQYF; DNA: TGTGCCAGCAGTTCTGACGCGCCTAGCACAGATACGCAGTATTTT
D: TRBD1; V: TRBV5-1; size: NA; J: TRBJ2-3; CDR3: CASSLETGGADTQYF; DNA: TGCGCCAGCAGCTTGGAGACAGGGGGCGCAGATACGCAGTATTTT
D: NA; V: TRBV7-9; size: NA; J: TRBJ2-7; CDR3: CASAAGTYEQYF; DNA: TGTGCCAGCGCGGCAGGCACCTACGAGCAGTACTTC
D: TRBD1; V: TRBV25-1; size: NA; J: TRBJ2-7; CDR3: CASSEGQGASYEQYF; DNA: TGTGCCAGCAGTGAGGGACAGGGGGCTTCCTACGAGCAGTACTTC
D: NA; V: TRBV7-2; size: many; J: TRBJ2-1; CDR3: CASSFPGTFSYNEQFF; DNA: TGTGCCAGCAGCTTCCCAGGGACATTCTCCTACAATGAGCAGTTCTTC
D: NA; V: TRBV20-1; size: NA; J: TRBJ2-5; CDR3: CSARRLDTWYQETQYF; DNA: TGCAGTGCTAGACGCCTAGATACTTGGTACCAAGAGACCCAGTACTTC
D: NA; V: TRBV19; size: many; J: TRBJ1-5; CDR3: CASSPPRGGYSNQPQHF; DNA: TGTGCCAGTAGTCCCCCAAGGGGTGGCTATAGCAATCAGCCCCAGCATTTT
D: NA; V: TRBV7-9; size: many; J: TRBJ1-2; CDR3: CASSLGEGDGYTF; DNA: TGTGCCAGCAGCTTAGGTGAGGGGGACGGCTACACCTTC
D: NA; V: TRBV6-6; size: NA; J: TRBJ2-7; CDR3: CASSYPSRSEQYF; DNA: TGTGCCAGCAGTTACCCATCTAGGTCCGAGCAGTACTTC
D: TRBD1; V: TRBV6-2/TRBV6-3; size: few; J: TRBJ1-5; CDR3: CASGRQGPQHF; DNA: TGTGCCAGCGGAAGACAGGGACCCCAGCATTTT
D: TRBD2; V: TRBV6-2/TRBV6-3; size: NA; J: TRBJ2-1; CDR3: CASMTSGNNEQFF; DNA: TGTGCCAGCATGACTAGCGGCAACAATGAGCAGTTCTTC
D: TRBD2; V: TRBV18; size: few; J: TRBJ2-1; CDR3: CASSPPPGLGAVNEQFF; DNA: TGTGCCAGCTCACCACCTCCCGGACTAGGGGCGGTGAATGAGCAGTTCTTC
D: TRBD2; V: TRBV5-1; size: NA; J: TRBJ2-1; CDR3: CASSFRAGALNEQFF; DNA: TGCGCCAGCAGCTTTCGAGCGGGGGCCCTAAATGAGCAGTTCTTC
D: TRBD1; V: TRBV25-1; size: few; J: TRBJ2-2; CDR3: CASTTGRTGELFF; DNA: TGTGCCAGCACGACAGGGAGAACCGGGGAGCTGTTTTTT
D: NA; V: TRBV4-1; size: few; J: TRBJ1-2; CDR3: CASSQGEAWDGYTF; DNA: TGCGCCAGCAGCCAAGGGGAGGCGTGGGACGGCTACACCTTC
D: NA; V: TRBV6-1; size: NA; J: TRBJ2-2; CDR3: CASPIRNTGELFF; DNA: TGTGCCAGCCCGATTAGGAACACCGGGGAGCTGTTTTTT
D: NA; V: TRBV5-1; size: NA; J: TRBJ1-3; CDR3: CASSSVYGFGNTIYF; DNA: TGCGCCAGCAGCTCGGTCTATGGGTTCGGAAACACCATATATTTT
D: NA; V: TRBV7-2; size: many; J: TRBJ1-1; CDR3: CASSFTVNTEAFF; DNA: TGTGCCAGCAGCTTCACAGTGAACACTGAAGCTTTCTTT
D: NA; V: TRBV7-2; size: many; J: TRBJ2-5; CDR3: CASSLVGGQETQYF; DNA: TGTGCCAGCAGCTTAGTTGGGGGCCAAGAGACCCAGTACTTC
D: NA; V: TRBV7-9; size: NA; J: TRBJ1-3; CDR3: CASSLVTDAGNTIYF; DNA: TGTGCCAGCAGCTTAGTAACGGACGCGGGAAACACCATATATTTT
D: NA; V: TRBV6-2/TRBV6-3; size: NA; J: TRBJ1-1; CDR3: CASSPGYVEAFF; DNA: TGTGCCAGCAGCCCAGGGTACGTTGAAGCTTTCTTT
D: NA; V: TRBV7-2; size: many; J: TRBJ2-3; CDR3: CASSLMSRGSTDTQYF; DNA: TGTGCCAGCAGCTTAATGTCTAGGGGTAGCACAGATACGCAGTATTTT
D: NA; V: TRBV29-1; size: NA; J: TRBJ2-5; CDR3: CSAQAYQETQYF; DNA: TGCAGCGCTCAGGCTTACCAAGAGACCCAGTACTTC
D: NA; V: TRBV7-9; size: many; J: TRBJ2-5; CDR3: CASSSSNIQETQYF; DNA: TGTGCCAGCAGCTCTTCAAACATCCAGGAGACCCAGTACTTC
D: NA; V: TRBV5-4; size: NA; J: TRBJ1-2; CDR3: CASSLGGVIPYGYTF; DNA: TGTGCCAGCAGCTTGGGTGGGGTCATACCATATGGCTACACCTTC
D: NA; V: TRBV7-9; size: few; J: TRBJ1-4; CDR3: CASSQWAGTSEKLFF; DNA: TGTGCCAGCAGCCAATGGGCAGGAACCTCTGAAAAACTGTTTTTT
D: TRBD1; V: TRBV29-1; size: NA; J: TRBJ1-2; CDR3: CSVVAGTVLSGYTF; DNA: TGCAGCGTTGTGGCCGGGACAGTGTTATCCGGCTACACCTTC
D: TRBD2; V: TRBV7-9; size: NA; J: TRBJ2-5; CDR3: CASSLPGLAGEYF; DNA: TGTGCCAGCAGCTTACCCGGACTAGCGGGGGAGTACTTC
D: NA; V: TRBV9; size: NA; J: TRBJ2-2; CDR3: CASSVVGAGATGELFF; DNA: TGTGCCAGCAGCGTAGTGGGGGCGGGGGCCACCGGGGAGCTGTTTTTT
D: NA; V: TRBV15; size: few; J: TRBJ2-3; CDR3: CATSRDHRTDTQYF; DNA: TGTGCCACCAGCAGAGATCACCGCACAGATACGCAGTATTTT
D: NA; V: TRBV20-1; size: few; J: TRBJ2-1; CDR3: CSARDPKSWVPYNEQFF; DNA: TGCAGTGCTAGAGACCCTAAGTCGTGGGTCCCCTACAATGAGCAGTTCTTC
D: NA; V: TRBV7-2; size: many; J: TRBJ2-7; CDR3: CASSLGQSFYEQYF; DNA: TGTGCCAGCAGCTTAGGTCAGTCCTTCTACGAGCAGTACTTC
D: NA; V: TRBV20-1; size: NA; J: TRBJ1-2; CDR3: CSARVRQEFYGYTF; DNA: TGCAGTGCTAGAGTAAGGCAGGAGTTTTATGGCTACACCTTC
D: NA; V: TRBV28; size: NA; J: TRBJ1-4; CDR3: CASSLDQGPLKKLFF; DNA: TGTGCCAGCAGTTTGGATCAGGGACCCCTGAAAAAACTGTTTTTT
D: TRBD1; V: TRBV7-8; size: many; J: TRBJ1-1; CDR3: CASSTRTGPNTEAFF; DNA: TGTGCCAGCAGCACCCGGACAGGGCCGAACACTGAAGCTTTCTTT
D: TRBD2; V: TRBV7-4; size: NA; J: TRBJ2-3; CDR3: CASSYDGTSQDTQYF; DNA: TGTGCCAGCAGCTATGATGGGACTAGTCAAGATACGCAGTATTTT
D: NA; V: TRBV6-1; size: many; J: TRBJ1-2; CDR3: CASSEIFYYGYTF; DNA: TGTGCCAGCAGTGAGATTTTTTACTATGGCTACACCTTC
D: NA; V: TRBV7-2; size: many; J: TRBJ2-3; CDR3: CASSFVPVWSGTDTQYF; DNA: TGTGCCAGCAGCTTTGTCCCCGTGTGGAGTGGTACAGATACGCAGTATTTT
D: TRBD1; V: TRBV30; size: few; J: TRBJ1-2; CDR3: CAWSRTGADYGYTF; DNA: TGTGCCTGGAGTAGGACAGGGGCGGACTATGGCTACACCTTC
D: NA; V: TRBV20-1; size: few; J: TRBJ2-5; CDR3: CSARETGRETQYF; DNA: TGCAGTGCTAGAGAAACAGGGCGAGAGACCCAGTACTTC
D: NA; V: TRBV5-6; size: NA; J: TRBJ2-1; CDR3: CASSSLTGVSYNEQFF; DNA: TGTGCCAGCAGCTCGCTAACGGGGGTTTCCTACAATGAGCAGTTCTTC